This T cell receptor (beta chain) is drawn from a study of cytomegalovirus exposure and HLA in healthy donors. The study's findings and limits: There were 150 to 200 TCR beta chains listed as cytomegalovirus-associated.

Note on this clone: The antigen is undetermined.

The assay was immunoSEQ multiplex PCR, and TCRdb's table has in-frame clones only and misses some. In the table there are 120,000 or so clones, roughly 88% of which are singletons. The germline CDR1 and CDR2 sequences are LGHNA and YSLEER. The length of the CDR3 is 16 residues. J gave up 6 bases and V 4 bases, and 12 bases lay outside the gene matches. This sequence joins TRBV4-3 and TRBJ2-3; 8 nucleotides line up with TRBD2. This clonotype was obtained from a man aged 18-30 years in good health and CMV-seronegative. Specimen: PBMCs. As DNA, the CDR3 is TGCGCCAGCAGCCCATCCGGGACTAGGGGTTCGGATACGCAGTATTTT. Translating gives CASSPSGTRGSDTQYF.